This TCR beta chain emerged from a study of vaccination effects on CD4 cells after COVID-19. The CDR3 runs 14 residues. Trimming shortened V by 5 bases and J by 3 bases, and 12 bases separated the two germline ends. Germline lookup yields CDR1 SGHRS and CDR2 YFSETQ. Here immunoSEQ multiplex PCR was the method, and the copy in TCRdb shows in-frame clones only, minus some. The sample records 77,000 or so clones, 60% to 85% being singletons. A word on this clone: The antigen is not known.

Expansion of antigen-specific CD4+ T cells with viral peptide pools was carried out by the ViraFEST assay before sequencing. Culture proceeded for more than nine days, and CD4+ T cells were then isolated. Previously uninfected by SARS-CoV-2, the vaccine recipients also showed negative nucleocapsid antibodies. This chain links TRBV5-1 with TRBJ2-1, with no clear D. The source of this sequence is a human donor who received a COVID-19 vaccine. Sequenced here: CD4+ T cells from PBMCs cultured with SARS-CoV-2 spike peptides, sampled before COVID-19 vaccination. Written as DNA, the CDR3 is TGCGCCAGCAGTTTCAGCGATGACTACAATGAGCAGTTCTTC. Translating gives CASSFSDDYNEQFF.